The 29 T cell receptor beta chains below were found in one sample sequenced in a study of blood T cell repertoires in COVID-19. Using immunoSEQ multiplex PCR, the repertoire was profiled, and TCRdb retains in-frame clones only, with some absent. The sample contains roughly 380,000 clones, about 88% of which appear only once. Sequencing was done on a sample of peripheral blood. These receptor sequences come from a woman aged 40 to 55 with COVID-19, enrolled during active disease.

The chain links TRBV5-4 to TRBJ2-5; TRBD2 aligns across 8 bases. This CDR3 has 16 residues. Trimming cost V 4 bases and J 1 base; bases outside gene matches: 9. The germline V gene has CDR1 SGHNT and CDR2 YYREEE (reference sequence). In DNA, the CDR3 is TGTGCCAGCAGCCCTTCCCCCCGGGGGGGCCAAGAGACCCAGTACTTC. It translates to CASSPSPRGGQETQYF.

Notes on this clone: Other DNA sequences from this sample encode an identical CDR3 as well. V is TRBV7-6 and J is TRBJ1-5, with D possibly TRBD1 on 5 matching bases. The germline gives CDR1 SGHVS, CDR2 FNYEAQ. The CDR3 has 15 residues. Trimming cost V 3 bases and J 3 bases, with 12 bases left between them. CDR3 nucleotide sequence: TGTGCCAGCAGCTTGGGCGCGGGGCCCAATCAGCCCCAGCATTTT. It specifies CASSLGAGPNQPQHF.

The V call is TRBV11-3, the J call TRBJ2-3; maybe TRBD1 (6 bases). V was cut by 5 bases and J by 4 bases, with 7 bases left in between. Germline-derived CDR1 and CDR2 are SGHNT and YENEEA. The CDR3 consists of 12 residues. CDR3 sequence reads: CASSTGPDTQYF. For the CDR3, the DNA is TGTGCCAGCAGCACAGGGCCAGATACGCAGTATTTT.

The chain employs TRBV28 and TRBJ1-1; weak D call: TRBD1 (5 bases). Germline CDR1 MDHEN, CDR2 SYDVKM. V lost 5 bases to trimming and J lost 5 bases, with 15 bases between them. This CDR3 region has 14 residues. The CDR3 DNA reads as TGTGCCAGCAGTCCGAGGAGGGGCGGAACTGAAGCTTTCTTT. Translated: CASSPRRGGTEAFF. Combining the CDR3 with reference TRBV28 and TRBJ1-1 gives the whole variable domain DVKVTQSSRYLVKRTGEKVFLECVQDMDHENMFWYRQDPGLGLRLIYFSYDVKMKEKGDIPEGYSVSREKKERFSLILESASTNQTSMYLCASSPRRGGTEAFFGQGTRLTVV.

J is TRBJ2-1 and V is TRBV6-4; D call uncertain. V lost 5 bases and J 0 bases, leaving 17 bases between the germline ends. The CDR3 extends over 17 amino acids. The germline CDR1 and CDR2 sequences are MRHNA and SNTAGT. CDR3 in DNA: TGTGCCAGCAGTCGAAGAGGTCTACCGGGCTCCTACAATGAGCAGTTCTTC. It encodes CASSRRGLPGSYNEQFF.

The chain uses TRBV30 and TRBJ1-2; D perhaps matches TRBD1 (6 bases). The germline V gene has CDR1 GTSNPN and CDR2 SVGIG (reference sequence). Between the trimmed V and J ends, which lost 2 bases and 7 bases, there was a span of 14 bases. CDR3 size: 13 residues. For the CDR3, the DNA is TGTGCCTGGAGTCCAACAGGGATAAGTGGCTACACCTTC. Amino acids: CAWSPTGISGYTF.

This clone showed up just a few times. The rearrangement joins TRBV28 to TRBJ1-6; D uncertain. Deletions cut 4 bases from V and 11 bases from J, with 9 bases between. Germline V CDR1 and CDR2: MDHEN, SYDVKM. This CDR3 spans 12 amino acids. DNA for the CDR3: TGTGCCAGCAGTTCAATCCGGGCACCCCTCCACTTT. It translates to CASSSIRAPLHF.

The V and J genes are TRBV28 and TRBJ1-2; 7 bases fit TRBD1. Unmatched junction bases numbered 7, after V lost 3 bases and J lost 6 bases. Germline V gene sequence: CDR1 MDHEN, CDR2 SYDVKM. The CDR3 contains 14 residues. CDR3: CASSFDRVEDGYTF. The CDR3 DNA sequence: TGTGCCAGCAGTTTTGACAGGGTTGAAGATGGCTACACCTTC.

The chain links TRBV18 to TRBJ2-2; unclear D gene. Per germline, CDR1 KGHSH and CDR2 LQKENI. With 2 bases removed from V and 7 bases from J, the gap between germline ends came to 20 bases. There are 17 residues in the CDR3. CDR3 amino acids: CASSPYSGSHLGGELFF. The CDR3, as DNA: TGTGCCAGCTCACCATATTCCGGGTCCCATCTGGGCGGGGAGCTGTTTTTT.

CDR3 protein: CASQSTGGAGTNEKLFF. The CDR3 DNA follows: TGTGCCAGCCAATCTACAGGGGGCGCGGGTACTAATGAAAAACTGTTTTTT. The genes are TRBV25-1 and TRBJ1-4; TRBD1 matches at 9 bases. The CDR3 is 17 amino acids. CDR1 and CDR2 from the germline V gene are MGHDK and SYGVNS. Germline trimming cut 8 bases from V and 2 bases from J; bases unmatched to any gene: 12.

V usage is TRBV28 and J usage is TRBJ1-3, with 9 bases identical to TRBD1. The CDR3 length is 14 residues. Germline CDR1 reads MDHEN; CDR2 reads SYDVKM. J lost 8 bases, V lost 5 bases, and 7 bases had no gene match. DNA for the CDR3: TGTGCCAGCAGTGGCCCGGGACAGGGTGACACCATATATTTT. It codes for CASSGPGQGDTIYF.

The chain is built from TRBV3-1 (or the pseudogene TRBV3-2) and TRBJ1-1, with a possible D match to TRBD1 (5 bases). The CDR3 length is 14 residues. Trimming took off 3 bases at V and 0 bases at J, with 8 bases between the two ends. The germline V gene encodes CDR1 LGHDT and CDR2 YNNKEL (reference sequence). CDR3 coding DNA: TGTGCCAGCAGCCAGACAGCATTGAACACTGAAGCTTTCTTT. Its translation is CASSQTALNTEAFF.

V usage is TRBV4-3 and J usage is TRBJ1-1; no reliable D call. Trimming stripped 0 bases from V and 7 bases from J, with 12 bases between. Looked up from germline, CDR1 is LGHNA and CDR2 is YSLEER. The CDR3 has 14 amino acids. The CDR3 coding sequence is TGCGCCAGCAGCCAAGATATCTTTACGGTTGAAGCTTTCTTT. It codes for CASSQDIFTVEAFF.

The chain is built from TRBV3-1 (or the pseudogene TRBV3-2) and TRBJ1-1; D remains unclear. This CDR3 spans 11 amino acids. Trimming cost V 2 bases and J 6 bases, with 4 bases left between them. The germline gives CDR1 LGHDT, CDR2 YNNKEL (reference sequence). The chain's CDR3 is CASSQQSEAFF. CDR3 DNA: TGTGCCAGCAGCCAACAGTCTGAAGCTTTCTTT.

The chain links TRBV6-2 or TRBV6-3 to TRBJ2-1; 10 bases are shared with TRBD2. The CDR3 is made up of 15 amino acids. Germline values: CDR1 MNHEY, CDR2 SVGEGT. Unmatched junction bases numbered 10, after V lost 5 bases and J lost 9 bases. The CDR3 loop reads CASSGLAGVAGEQFF. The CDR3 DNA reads TGTGCCAGCAGTGGCCTAGCGGGAGTGGCCGGTGAGCAGTTCTTC.

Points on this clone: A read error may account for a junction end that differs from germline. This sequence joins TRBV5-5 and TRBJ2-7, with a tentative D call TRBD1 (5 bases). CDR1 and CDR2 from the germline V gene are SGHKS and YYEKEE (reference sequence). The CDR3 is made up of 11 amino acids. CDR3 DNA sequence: TGTGCCAGCACCCCAGGGTACGGGCAGTACTTC. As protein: CASTPGYGQYF.

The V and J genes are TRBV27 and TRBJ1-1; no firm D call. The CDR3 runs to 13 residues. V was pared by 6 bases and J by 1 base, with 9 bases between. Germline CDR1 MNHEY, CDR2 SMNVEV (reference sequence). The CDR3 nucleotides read TGTGCCAGCAGCTCCCCTTCGAACACTGAAGCTTTCTTT. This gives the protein CASSSPSNTEAFF.

The CDR3 DNA sequence: TGTGCCAGCAGTTTTGCTCTAGCGCTCACAGATACGCAGTATTTT. The encoded protein is CASSFALALTDTQYF. V is TRBV28 and J is TRBJ2-3, with D perhaps matching TRBD2 (6 bases). The length of the CDR3 is 15 residues. Trimming pared 3 bases from V and 2 bases from J, leaving 12 bases between. Germline CDR1 MDHEN, CDR2 SYDVKM.

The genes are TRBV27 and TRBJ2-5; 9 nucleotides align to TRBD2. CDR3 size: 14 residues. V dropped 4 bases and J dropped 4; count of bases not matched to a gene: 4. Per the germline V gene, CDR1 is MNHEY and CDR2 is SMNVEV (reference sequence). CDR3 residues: CASSSPGLAETQYF. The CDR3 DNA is TGTGCCAGCAGTTCACCGGGACTAGCAGAGACCCAGTACTTC.

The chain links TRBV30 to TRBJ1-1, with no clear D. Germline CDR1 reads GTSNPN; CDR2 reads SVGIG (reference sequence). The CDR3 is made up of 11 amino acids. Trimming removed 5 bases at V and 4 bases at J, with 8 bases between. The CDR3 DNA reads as TGTGCCTGGTACAGATTCACTGAAGCTTTCTTT. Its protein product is CAWYRFTEAFF.

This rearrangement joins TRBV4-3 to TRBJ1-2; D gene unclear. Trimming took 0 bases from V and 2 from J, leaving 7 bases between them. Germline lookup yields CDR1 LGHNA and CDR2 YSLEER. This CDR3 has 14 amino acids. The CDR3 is CASSQDPANYGYTF. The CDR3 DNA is TGCGCCAGCAGCCAAGATCCAGCGAACTATGGCTACACCTTC.

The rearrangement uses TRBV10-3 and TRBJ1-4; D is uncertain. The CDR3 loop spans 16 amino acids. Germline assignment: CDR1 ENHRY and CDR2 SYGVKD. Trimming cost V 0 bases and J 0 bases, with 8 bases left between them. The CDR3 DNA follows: TGTGCCATCAGTGAGTCGAGCGGTCCAACTAATGAAAAACTGTTTTTT. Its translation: CAISESSGPTNEKLFF.

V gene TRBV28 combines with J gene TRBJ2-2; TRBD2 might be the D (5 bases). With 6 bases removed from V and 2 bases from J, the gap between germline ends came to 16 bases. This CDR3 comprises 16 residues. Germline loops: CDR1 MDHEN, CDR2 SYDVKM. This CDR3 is CASSLTRAPNTGELFF. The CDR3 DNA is TGTGCCAGCAGCCTAACTAGGGCGCCTAACACCGGGGAGCTGTTTTTT.

CDR3 sequence reads: CASSLVGRGSVQETQYF. CDR3 DNA: TGTGCCAGCAGCTTAGTGGGGCGGGGCTCGGTTCAAGAGACCCAGTACTTC. V usage is TRBV11-2 and J usage is TRBJ2-5, with D possibly TRBD2 on 6 matching bases. CDR1 SGHAT and CDR2 FQNNGV come from the germline V gene. Trimming stripped 1 base from V and 2 bases from J, with 17 bases between. The CDR3 contains 17 residues.

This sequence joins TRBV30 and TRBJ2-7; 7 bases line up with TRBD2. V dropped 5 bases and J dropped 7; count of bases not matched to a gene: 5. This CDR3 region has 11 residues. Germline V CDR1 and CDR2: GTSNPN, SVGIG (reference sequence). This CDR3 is CAWLAGVEQYF. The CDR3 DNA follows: TGTGCCTGGCTGGCGGGGGTAGAGCAGTACTTC.

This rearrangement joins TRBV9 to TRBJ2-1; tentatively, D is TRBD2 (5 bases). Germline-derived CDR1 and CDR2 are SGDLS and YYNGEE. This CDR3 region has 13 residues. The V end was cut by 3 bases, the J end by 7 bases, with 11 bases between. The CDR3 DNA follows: TGTGCCAGCAGCGAGAACACTAGGAATGAGCAGTTCTTC. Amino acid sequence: CASSENTRNEQFF.

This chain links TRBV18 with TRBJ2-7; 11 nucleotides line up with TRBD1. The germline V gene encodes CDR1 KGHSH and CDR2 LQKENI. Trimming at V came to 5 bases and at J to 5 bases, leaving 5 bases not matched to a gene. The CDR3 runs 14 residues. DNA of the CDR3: TGTGCCAGCTCATCGGACAGGGGGCCCCACGAGCAGTACTTC. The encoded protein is CASSSDRGPHEQYF.

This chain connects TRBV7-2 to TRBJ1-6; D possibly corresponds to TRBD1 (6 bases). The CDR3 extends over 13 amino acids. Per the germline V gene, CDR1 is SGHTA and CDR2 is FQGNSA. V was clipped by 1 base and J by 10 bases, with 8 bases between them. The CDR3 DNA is TGTGCCAGCAGCTTAGAGAGGGGGTCACCCCTCCACTTT. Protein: CASSLERGSPLHF.

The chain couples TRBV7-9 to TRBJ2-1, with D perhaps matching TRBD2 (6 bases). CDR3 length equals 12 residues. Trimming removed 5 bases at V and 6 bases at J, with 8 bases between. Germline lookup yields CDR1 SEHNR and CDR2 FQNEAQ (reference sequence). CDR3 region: CASSPSVNEQFF. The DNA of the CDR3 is TGTGCCAGCAGCCCTAGCGTCAATGAGCAGTTCTTC. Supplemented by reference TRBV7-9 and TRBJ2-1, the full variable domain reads DTGVSQNPRHKITKRGQNVTFRCDPISEHNRLYWYRQTLGQGPEFLTYFQNEAQLEKSRLLSDRFSAERPKGSFSTLEIQRTEQGDSAMYLCASSPSVNEQFFGPGTRLTVL.